Listed below are T cell receptor beta chains from one sample, sequenced in a study of blood T cell repertoires in COVID-19. Using immunoSEQ multiplex PCR, the repertoire was profiled, and TCRdb retains in-frame clones only, with some absent. Of under 85,000 clones in the sample, almost 85% were seen once. Sample: peripheral blood. The receptor set was obtained from a man between 45 and 60 years old with acute or convalescent COVID-19. CDR3s leave out the opening cysteine and the closing phenylalanine or tryptophan.

v_gene: TRBV28; len: 15; j_gene: TRBJ2-5; CDR3aa: ASSPRGQGASFETQY
v_gene: TRBV5-5; len: 13; j_gene: TRBJ2-7; CDR3aa: ASSLPGTGKYEQY
v_gene: TRBV6-2/TRBV6-3; len: 14; j_gene: TRBJ2-1; CDR3aa: ASSRADGTGVNEQF
v_gene: TRBV15; len: 10; j_gene: TRBJ2-5; CDR3aa: ATSLTGGTQY
v_gene: TRBV19; len: 14; j_gene: TRBJ1-4; CDR3aa: ASSPIQGVSNEKLF
v_gene: TRBV12-3/TRBV12-4; len: 11; j_gene: TRBJ1-1; CDR3aa: ASSPQGITEAF
v_gene: TRBV4-2; len: 12; j_gene: TRBJ2-1; CDR3aa: ASSLTSSGGEQF
v_gene: TRBV4-3; len: 14; j_gene: TRBJ2-7; CDR3aa: ASSQEATSGGYEQY
v_gene: TRBV6-5; len: 11; j_gene: TRBJ2-7; CDR3aa: ASTTGSSYEQY
v_gene: TRBV12-3/TRBV12-4; len: 11; j_gene: TRBJ1-5; CDR3aa: ASSLDRVQPQH
v_gene: TRBV6-2/TRBV6-3; len: 14; j_gene: TRBJ2-7; CDR3aa: ASSYVAGVYVYEQY
v_gene: TRBV27; len: 16; j_gene: TRBJ1-6; CDR3aa: ASSLLAGESSYNSPLH
v_gene: TRBV28; len: 15; j_gene: TRBJ2-1; CDR3aa: ASSLLSSGSNNNEQF
v_gene: TRBV4-3; len: 11; j_gene: TRBJ1-1; CDR3aa: ASSQDGDTEAF
v_gene: TRBV19; len: 13; j_gene: TRBJ1-2; CDR3aa: ASSIEAGQYYGYT
v_gene: TRBV5-4; len: 15; j_gene: TRBJ2-3; CDR3aa: ASSLKLAGARTDTQY
v_gene: TRBV28; len: 14; j_gene: TRBJ2-6; CDR3aa: ASSFRGALGANVLT
v_gene: TRBV5-6; len: 14; j_gene: TRBJ1-5; CDR3aa: ASSYAGGRGNQPQH
v_gene: TRBV6-2/TRBV6-3; len: 11; j_gene: TRBJ1-2; CDR3aa: ASSYMRPGGYT
v_gene: TRBV4-3; len: 16; j_gene: TRBJ2-7; CDR3aa: ASSQDWAAGTASYEQY
v_gene: TRBV6-5; len: 13; j_gene: TRBJ1-1; CDR3aa: ASNRQGALNTEAF
v_gene: TRBV7-8; len: 13; j_gene: TRBJ2-1; CDR3aa: ASSFDGTVYNEQF
v_gene: TRBV5-4; len: 15; j_gene: TRBJ2-3; CDR3aa: ASTRGGGQGRTDTQY
v_gene: TRBV7-2; len: 11; j_gene: TRBJ2-1; CDR3aa: ASSLGANNEQF
v_gene: TRBV7-3; len: 8; j_gene: TRBJ2-7; CDR3aa: ARRGHEQY
v_gene: TRBV7-8; len: 14; j_gene: TRBJ1-1; CDR3aa: ASKLTGVVSSTEAF